These T cell receptor beta chains were read from a single sample in a study of identical twins. TCRdb re-derived calls from the 5' RACE reads in MiXCR, one entry per CDR3 protein. The sample lists some 590,000 distinct CDR3 sequences, 9.6% occurring once. These data also formed part of another study, on yellow fever vaccine responses in identical twins.

The material sequenced was PBMCs. All receptors come from a woman between 18 and 30 years old in good health. The CDR3 runs from the conserved cysteine through the conserved F or W. The D gene is left open where the match is weak. Size is stated for part of the rows, as once, few or many counts, or as a class when the clone is expanded.

CDR3 protein,CDR3 DNA,J gene,D gene,V gene,clone size
CSARSGSTDTQYF,TGCAGTGCTAGAAGCGGGAGCACAGATACGCAGTATTTT,TRBJ2-3,NA,TRBV20-1,NA
CASSFWDRGAYEQYF,TGTGCCAGCAGCTTTTGGGACAGGGGCGCCTACGAGCAGTACTTC,TRBJ2-7,TRBD1,TRBV7-9,few
CASSPTGMGAKNIQYF,TGTGCCAGCAGTCCTACAGGGATGGGAGCCAAAAACATTCAGTACTTC,TRBJ2-4,NA,TRBV7-9,NA
CASSLAVPSLYYEQYF,TGTGCCAGCAGCTTAGCCGTGCCATCTCTATACTACGAGCAGTACTTC,TRBJ2-7,NA,TRBV7-2,many
CSVPGTGAYGGKLFF,TGCAGCGTTCCCGGGACAGGGGCATATGGAGGAAAACTGTTTTTT,TRBJ1-4,TRBD1,TRBV29-1,many
CASSDRGLYEQYF,TGTGCCAGCTCAGACAGGGGGCTCTACGAGCAGTACTTC,TRBJ2-7,TRBD1,TRBV4-2,NA
CATSRDLTGAYTGELFF,TGTGCCACCAGCAGAGATCTCACAGGGGCCTACACCGGGGAGCTGTTTTTT,TRBJ2-2,TRBD1,TRBV15,many
CASSLDKSGLAGGPYEQYF,TGTGCCAGCAGCTTAGATAAATCGGGACTAGCGGGGGGGCCCTACGAGCAGTACTTC,TRBJ2-7,TRBD2,TRBV11-2,few
CATTPEGVGDTQYF,TGCGCCACCACCCCGGAGGGGGTCGGAGATACGCAGTATTTT,TRBJ2-3,NA,TRBV5-1,few
CASSQQGLSTEAFF,TGTGCCAGCAGCCAGCAGGGGTTGAGCACTGAAGCTTTCTTT,TRBJ1-1,NA,TRBV7-8,NA
CSVEDAKQFF,TGCAGCGTTGAAGATGCTAAGCAGTTCTTC,TRBJ2-1,NA,TRBV29-1,few
CASTRTGGNEQFF,TGTGCCAGCACCCGGACAGGGGGCAATGAGCAGTTCTTC,TRBJ2-1,TRBD1,TRBV6-1,few
CSATRSGKPSYEQYF,TGCAGTGCTACCCGGAGCGGGAAGCCGTCCTACGAGCAGTACTTC,TRBJ2-7,TRBD2,TRBV20-1,NA
CSVARTGGTAKNIQYF,TGCAGCGTTGCACGGACTGGGGGGACGGCCAAAAACATTCAGTACTTC,TRBJ2-4,NA,TRBV29-1,many
CASSLPYGYTF,TGTGCCAGCAGCCTTCCCTATGGCTACACCTTC,TRBJ1-2,NA,TRBV5-8,NA
CARQLETNYNEQFF,TGTGCCAGACAGTTAGAGACAAACTACAATGAGCAGTTCTTC,TRBJ2-1,NA,TRBV11-2,many
CASSYLVPTGEAFF,TGTGCCAGCAGTTACCTCGTCCCGACGGGGGAAGCTTTCTTT,TRBJ1-1,NA,TRBV6-2/TRBV6-3,many
CASSLAASGRWENEQFF,TGTGCCAGCAGCTTAGCGGCTAGCGGGAGGTGGGAGAATGAGCAGTTCTTC,TRBJ2-1,TRBD2,TRBV11-1,few
CASNSQGAGYEQYF,TGTGCCAGCAACTCACAGGGGGCGGGATACGAGCAGTACTTC,TRBJ2-7,TRBD1,TRBV7-2,many
CASSYGDSGANVLTF,TGTGCCAGCAGTTACGGTGACTCTGGGGCCAACGTCCTGACTTTC,TRBJ2-6,NA,TRBV6-5,many
CASSEASAYNEQFF,TGTGCCAGCAGTGAGGCTAGCGCGTACAATGAGCAGTTCTTC,TRBJ2-1,NA,TRBV2,NA
CASSFETGTNSYEQYF,TGTGCCAGCAGCTTTGAAACCGGGACAAACTCCTACGAGCAGTACTTC,TRBJ2-7,NA,TRBV7-6,NA
CASSLVDPTLTQYF,TGCGCCAGCAGCTTGGTGGACCCGACCCTTACGCAGTATTTT,TRBJ2-3,NA,TRBV5-1,many
CASSTLAPDTQYF,TGTGCCAGCAGCACACTAGCTCCAGATACGCAGTATTTT,TRBJ2-3,NA,TRBV12-3/TRBV12-4,many
CASIRDSTDTQYF,TGTGCCAGTATCCGGGACAGCACAGATACGCAGTATTTT,TRBJ2-3,NA,TRBV19,NA
CASSLGLAGDSGTDTQYF,TGTGCCAGCAGCCTAGGACTAGCGGGGGACTCGGGCACAGATACGCAGTATTTT,TRBJ2-3,TRBD2,TRBV3-1,few
CSAVDRRRYNEQFF,TGCAGTGCTGTGGACAGGAGAAGGTACAATGAGCAGTTCTTC,TRBJ2-1,TRBD1,TRBV20-1,few
CASSYPGQGRNGELFF,TGTGCCAGCAGTTATCCGGGACAGGGAAGAAACGGGGAGCTGTTTTTT,TRBJ2-2,TRBD1,TRBV6-9,NA
CASSIQGENTEAFF,TGTGCCAGTAGTATCCAGGGAGAGAACACTGAAGCTTTCTTT,TRBJ1-1,NA,TRBV19,NA
CASSPPGHKNSYNEQFF,TGTGCCAGCAGCCCCCCGGGACACAAGAACTCCTACAATGAGCAGTTCTTC,TRBJ2-1,NA,TRBV21-1,NA
CASSQDQLAGAGANVLTF,TGTGCCAGCAGCCAAGATCAGCTAGCGGGAGCTGGGGCCAACGTCCTGACTTTC,TRBJ2-6,TRBD2,TRBV4-2,NA
CSVLRRGQQQFF,TGCAGCGTTCTAAGGAGGGGGCAGCAGCAGTTCTTC,TRBJ2-1,NA,TRBV29-1,many
CASSLGRGATDTQYF,TGTGCCAGCAGCCTAGGGCGGGGGGCTACGGATACGCAGTATTTT,TRBJ2-3,TRBD2,TRBV7-3,many
CASSGQGLRETQYF,TGTGCCAGCTCGGGACAGGGGTTGCGAGAGACCCAGTACTTC,TRBJ2-5,TRBD1,TRBV6-1,once
CASSQGQGALSGELFF,TGTGCCAGCAGCCAGGGACAGGGGGCCTTATCCGGGGAGCTGTTTTTT,TRBJ2-2,TRBD1,TRBV5-4,NA
CASSQGDSFSGANVLTF,TGCGCCAGCAGCCAAGGGGACAGTTTCTCTGGGGCCAACGTCCTGACTTTC,TRBJ2-6,TRBD1,TRBV4-3,many
CSARVGTGERGNQPQHF,TGCAGTGCTAGAGTTGGGACAGGGGAAAGGGGCAATCAGCCCCAGCATTTT,TRBJ1-5,TRBD1,TRBV20-1,NA
CASSWGLAGGNTGELFF,TGTGCCAGCAGCTGGGGACTAGCGGGAGGGAACACCGGGGAGCTGTTTTTT,TRBJ2-2,TRBD2,TRBV7-9,few
CASSQDRGSGGTDTQYF,TGTGCCAGCAGCCAAGACAGGGGTAGCGGGGGCACAGATACGCAGTATTTT,TRBJ2-3,TRBD2,TRBV4-2,many
CASSWNPGQGAGTGELFF,TGTGCCAGCAGCTGGAACCCGGGACAGGGGGCCGGCACCGGGGAGCTGTTTTTT,TRBJ2-2,TRBD1,TRBV7-3,few
CATSRGEAGVIGELFF,TGTGCCACCAGCAGAGGAGAGGCGGGAGTAATCGGGGAGCTGTTTTTT,TRBJ2-2,TRBD2,TRBV15,many
CASTTGGNTGELFF,TGTGCCAGTACGACAGGGGGCAACACCGGGGAGCTGTTTTTT,TRBJ2-2,TRBD1,TRBV25-1,NA
CATRGRYEQYF,TGTGCCACCAGGGGTCGGTACGAGCAGTACTTC,TRBJ2-7,NA,TRBV6-5,many
CASSYRLADHRDTQYF,TGTGCCAGCAGTTACCGGCTAGCGGACCATCGGGATACGCAGTATTTT,TRBJ2-3,TRBD2,TRBV27,few
CSARGDTWGPGELFF,TGCAGTGCTAGAGGGGACACTTGGGGCCCCGGGGAGCTGTTTTTT,TRBJ2-2,NA,TRBV20-1,NA
CASSSVTSDYEQYF,TGTGCCAGCAGCTCCGTGACTAGCGACTACGAGCAGTACTTC,TRBJ2-7,TRBD2,TRBV7-2,many
CSARDKGGYTF,TGCAGTGCTAGAGATAAAGGGGGCTACACCTTC,TRBJ1-2,NA,TRBV20-1,few
CASSPILTGSGGANVLTF,TGTGCCAGCTCACCAATACTAACAGGGTCTGGTGGGGCCAACGTCCTGACTTTC,TRBJ2-6,NA,TRBV18,few
CASSRPLVGTQYF,TGTGCCAGCAGTCGCCCGCTAGTTGGGACCCAGTACTTC,TRBJ2-5,NA,TRBV2,many
CASSSYLGPYEQYF,TGTGCCAGCAGCTCCTACTTAGGTCCCTACGAGCAGTACTTC,TRBJ2-7,NA,TRBV7-9,NA
CASRNRGTGELFF,TGTGCCAGCAGAAACAGGGGTACCGGGGAGCTGTTTTTT,TRBJ2-2,TRBD1,TRBV27,NA
CASSSGLAIIQETQYF,TGTGCCAGCAGCTCCGGACTAGCGATAATTCAAGAGACCCAGTACTTC,TRBJ2-5,TRBD2,TRBV11-1,few
CASSQVPSLYLGLVTQYF,TGCGCCAGCAGCCAAGTACCCTCCCTTTACTTAGGATTGGTTACGCAGTATTTT,TRBJ2-3,NA,TRBV4-3,NA
CASRGAGDTIRGNEQFF,TGCGCCAGCAGGGGAGCGGGAGACACCATCCGAGGCAATGAGCAGTTCTTC,TRBJ2-1,TRBD2,TRBV5-1,few
CATATGTSIYNEQFF,TGCGCCACCGCTACCGGGACTAGCATCTACAATGAGCAGTTCTTC,TRBJ2-1,TRBD2,TRBV5-1,many
CASSPPENEGPAGFNEKLFF,TGTGCCAGCTCACCACCGGAAAACGAGGGGCCGGCGGGCTTTAATGAAAAACTGTTTTTT,TRBJ1-4,NA,TRBV18,NA
CASSSSLAYEQYF,TGTGCCAGCAGCTCCTCTTTGGCCTACGAGCAGTACTTC,TRBJ2-7,NA,TRBV3-1,many